This T cell receptor beta chain was recovered during a study of T cell responses to AZD1222 COVID-19 vaccine. Concerning this clone: The antigen remains undetermined. One end of the junction does not line up with germline, which may come from a read error.

Study-wide points: After two AZD1222 doses, spike-specific TCR breadth and depth rose versus day 0.

Measured with immunoSEQ multiplex PCR; TCRdb has only the in-frame clones, and not every one. The sample records fewer than 130,000 clones, around 85% being singletons. Per germline, CDR1 SGHNT and CDR2 YENEEA. The CDR3 spans 10 residues. The sequencing used peripheral blood, collected on day 0 of AZD1222 vaccination. The chain links TRBV11-3 to TRBJ1-4; TRBD1 matches at 10 bases. This receptor was taken from an adult in good health. As DNA, the CDR3 is TGTGCCAGCAGCAGAGCGGACAGGGGGTTT. The encoded protein is CASSRADRGF.